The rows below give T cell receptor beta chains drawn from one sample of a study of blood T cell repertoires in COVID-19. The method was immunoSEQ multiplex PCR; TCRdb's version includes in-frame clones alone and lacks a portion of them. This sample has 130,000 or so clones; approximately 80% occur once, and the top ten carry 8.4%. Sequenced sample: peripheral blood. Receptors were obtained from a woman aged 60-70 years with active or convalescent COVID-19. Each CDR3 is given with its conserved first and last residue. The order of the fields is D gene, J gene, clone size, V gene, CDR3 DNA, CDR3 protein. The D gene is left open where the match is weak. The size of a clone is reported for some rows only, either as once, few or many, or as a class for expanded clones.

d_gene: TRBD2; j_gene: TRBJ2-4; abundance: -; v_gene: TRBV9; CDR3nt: TGTGCCAGCAGCGTTGGACTAGCGGGTGGTGACATTCAGTACTTC; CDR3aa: CASSVGLAGGDIQYF
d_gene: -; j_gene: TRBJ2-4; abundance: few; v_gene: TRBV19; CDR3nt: TGTGCCAGTAGTCCAAGCCGAGGGGCCAAAAACATTCAGTACTTC; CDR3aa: CASSPSRGAKNIQYF
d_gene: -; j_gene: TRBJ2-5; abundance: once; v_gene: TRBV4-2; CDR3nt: TGTGCCAGCAGCCCAGGGACTGGGGAACCCTACGAAGAGACCCAGTACTTC; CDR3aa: CASSPGTGEPYEETQYF
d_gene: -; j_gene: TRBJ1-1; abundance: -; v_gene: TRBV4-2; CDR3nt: TGTGCCAGCAGCCAAGATCGACAGCTGAACACTGAAGCTTTCTTT; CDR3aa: CASSQDRQLNTEAFF
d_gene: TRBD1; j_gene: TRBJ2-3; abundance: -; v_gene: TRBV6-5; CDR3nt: TGTGCCAGCAGTCTTCGGACAGGGTGGGATACGCAGTATTTT; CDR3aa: CASSLRTGWDTQYF
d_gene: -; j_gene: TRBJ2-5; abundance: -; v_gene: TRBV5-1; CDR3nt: TGCGCCAGCAGCTTGATAGTCGGGGGACAAGAGACCCAGTACTTC; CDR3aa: CASSLIVGGQETQYF
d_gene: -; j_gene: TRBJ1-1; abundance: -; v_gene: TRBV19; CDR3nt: TGTGCCAGCATTGCACAGGGTCTGTTGACTGAAGCTTTCTTT; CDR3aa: CASIAQGLLTEAFF
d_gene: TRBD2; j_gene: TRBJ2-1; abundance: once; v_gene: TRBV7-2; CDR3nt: TGTGCCAGCAGCTTAGCGGCGGGGGTATACAATGAGCAGTTCTTC; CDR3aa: CASSLAAGVYNEQFF
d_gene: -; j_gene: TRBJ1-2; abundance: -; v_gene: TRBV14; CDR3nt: TGTGCCAGCAGCCGGGACAAGGGAAACTATGGCTACACCTTC; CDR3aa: CASSRDKGNYGYTF
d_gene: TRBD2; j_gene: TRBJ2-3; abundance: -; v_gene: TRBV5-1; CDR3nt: TGCGCCAGCAGCTTAGAACTAGCGGGAGTCACAGATACGCAGTATTTT; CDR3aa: CASSLELAGVTDTQYF
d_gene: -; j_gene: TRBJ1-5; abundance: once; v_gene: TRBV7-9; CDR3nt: TGTGCCAGCAGCTTGGGAGATCAGCCCCAGCATTTT; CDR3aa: CASSLGDQPQHF
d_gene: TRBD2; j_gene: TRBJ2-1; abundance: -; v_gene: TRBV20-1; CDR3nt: TGCAGTGCTAGTCCTAGCGGGGACTCCTACAATGAGCAGTTCTTC; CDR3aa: CSASPSGDSYNEQFF
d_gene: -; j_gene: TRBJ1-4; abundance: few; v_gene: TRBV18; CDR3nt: TGTGCCAGCTCACGAGGTGGTAATGAAAAACTGTTTTTT; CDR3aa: CASSRGGNEKLFF
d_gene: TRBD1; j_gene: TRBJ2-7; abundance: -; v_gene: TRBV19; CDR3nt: TGTGCCAGTAGTTCGGGACAGGGCTACGAGCAGTACTTC; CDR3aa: CASSSGQGYEQYF
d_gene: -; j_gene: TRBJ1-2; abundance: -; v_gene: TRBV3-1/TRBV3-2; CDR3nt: TGTGCCAGCAGCCAAGTGACCACAGGGAGTCCCTATGGCTACACCTTC; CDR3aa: CASSQVTTGSPYGYTF
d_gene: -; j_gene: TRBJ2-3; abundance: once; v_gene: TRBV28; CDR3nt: TGTGCCAGCAGGGGGGGGGCGAGAAACACAGATACGCAGTATTTT; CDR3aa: CASRGGARNTDTQYF
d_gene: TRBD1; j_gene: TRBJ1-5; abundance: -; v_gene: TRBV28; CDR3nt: TGTGCCAGCCAGAGACGTGGACAGGGAGGTCAGCCCCAGCATTTT; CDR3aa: CASQRRGQGGQPQHF
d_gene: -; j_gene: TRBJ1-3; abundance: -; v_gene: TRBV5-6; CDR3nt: TGTGCCAGCAGCTTGTGGGGGGGTCCCCCCACCATATATTTT; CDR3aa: CASSLWGGPPTIYF
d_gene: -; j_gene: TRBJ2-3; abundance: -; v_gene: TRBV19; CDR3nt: TGTGCCAGTAGTACGACAGGGCGGGGAACAGATACGCAGTATTTT; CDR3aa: CASSTTGRGTDTQYF
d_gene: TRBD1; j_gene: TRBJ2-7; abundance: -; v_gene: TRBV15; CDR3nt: TGTGCCACCAGCAGAGATCTTGGTCAGGGGGACTACGAGCAGTACTTC; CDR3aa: CATSRDLGQGDYEQYF
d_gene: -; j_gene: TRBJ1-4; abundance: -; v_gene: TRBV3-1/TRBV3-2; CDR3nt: TGTGCCAGCAGCTACAGGGCAACTAATGAAAAACTGTTTTTT; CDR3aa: CASSYRATNEKLFF
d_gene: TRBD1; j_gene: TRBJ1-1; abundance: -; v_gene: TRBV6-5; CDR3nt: TGTGCCAGCAGTCGGTCGTATAGGGGGCAAACTGAAGCTTTCTTT; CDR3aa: CASSRSYRGQTEAFF
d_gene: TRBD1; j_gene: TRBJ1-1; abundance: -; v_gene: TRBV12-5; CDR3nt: TGTGCTAGTGGTTTCGACAGGGCCACTGAAGCTTTCTTT; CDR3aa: CASGFDRATEAFF
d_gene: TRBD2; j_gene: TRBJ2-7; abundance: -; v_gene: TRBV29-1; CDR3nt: TGCAGCGTTGTCGGGAGGGCCTCCTACGAGCAGTACTTC; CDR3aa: CSVVGRASYEQYF
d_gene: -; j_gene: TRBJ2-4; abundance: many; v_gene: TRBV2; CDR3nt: TGTGCCAGCAGTGAATTAGGCGTGAGGGACATTCAGTACTTC; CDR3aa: CASSELGVRDIQYF
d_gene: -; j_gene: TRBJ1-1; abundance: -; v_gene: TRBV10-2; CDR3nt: TGCGCCAGCACCGACTCACCGACTTCATTGAACACTGAAGCTTTCTTT; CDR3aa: CASTDSPTSLNTEAFF
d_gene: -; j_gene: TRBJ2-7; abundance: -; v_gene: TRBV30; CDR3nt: TGTGCCTGGAGTAAGCGGGTCGAGCAGTACTTC; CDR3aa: CAWSKRVEQYF
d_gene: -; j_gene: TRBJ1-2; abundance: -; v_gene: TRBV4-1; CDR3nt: TGCGCCAGCAGCCAAGGAGGGAATATTGATTCCTATGGCTACACCTTC; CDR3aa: CASSQGGNIDSYGYTF
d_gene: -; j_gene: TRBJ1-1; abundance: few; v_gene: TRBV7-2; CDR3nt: TGTGCCAGCAGCTCCCCAAAGACAGGAAAAAACACTGAAGCTTTCTTT; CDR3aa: CASSSPKTGKNTEAFF
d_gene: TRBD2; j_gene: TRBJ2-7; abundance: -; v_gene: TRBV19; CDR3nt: TGTGCCAGTAGTTTCGGGAGGGCCGAGGGGTACGAGCAGTACTTC; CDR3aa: CASSFGRAEGYEQYF
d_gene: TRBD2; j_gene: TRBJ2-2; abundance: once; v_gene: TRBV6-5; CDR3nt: TGTGCCACCAACCCCCTGGGGGGGGGCACCGGGGAGCTGTTTTTT; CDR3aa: CATNPLGGGTGELFF
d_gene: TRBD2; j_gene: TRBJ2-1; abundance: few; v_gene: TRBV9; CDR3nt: TGTGCCAGCAGCGTAGTCCTTCAGCGGGGGGGCCGGTACAATGAGCAGTTCTTC; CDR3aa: CASSVVLQRGGRYNEQFF